Listed here are 15 T cell receptor beta chains from one sample, sequenced in a study of T cell changes during pregnancy in multiple sclerosis. Using immunoSEQ multiplex PCR, the repertoire was profiled, and TCRdb retains in-frame clones only, with some absent. Of about 52,000 clones in the sample, around 94% were seen once. Sample: CD4+ T cells from peripheral blood mononuclear cells, taken in the third trimester of pregnancy. These receptors were taken from a female donor with multiple sclerosis, enrolled in a pregnancy study.

J is TRBJ2-2 and V is TRBV5-1; TRBD1 aligns across 10 bases. CDR1 and CDR2 (germline): SGHRS, YFSETQ. This CDR3 has 16 residues. The V and J ends lost 1 base and 5 bases, in that order; junction bases with no gene match: 5. The CDR3 nucleotides are TGCGCCAGCAGCTTGATGGGACAGGGGAATACCGGGGAGCTGTTTTTT. Translating gives CASSLMGQGNTGELFF.

This clone was observed a handful of times. The chain carries TRBV20-1 and TRBJ1-1; no clear D. Germline lookup yields CDR1 DFQATT and CDR2 SNEGSKA (reference sequence). The CDR3 consists of 10 residues. V shed 5 bases and J shed 2 bases, with 3 bases lying between them. The chain's CDR3 is CSAVNTEAFF. Here the CDR3 DNA reads TGCAGTGCTGTAAACACTGAAGCTTTCTTT.

The chain links TRBV6-1 to TRBJ1-2, with 7 bases matching TRBD1. The germline CDR1 and CDR2 sequences are MNHNS and SASEGT. The CDR3 consists of 14 residues. J gave up 5 bases and V 1 base, and 4 bases lay outside the gene matches. Here the CDR3 DNA reads TGTGCCAGCAGTGAAGAGGGACAGAGGTATGGCTACACCTTC. This gives the protein CASSEEGQRYGYTF.

V is TRBV30 and J is TRBJ1-2; a weak D match, TRBD1 (5 bases). V was shortened by 0 bases and J by 1 base, with 6 bases between the two germline ends. The germline CDR1 and CDR2 sequences are GTSNPN and SVGIG (reference sequence). The CDR3 is 13 amino acids. The CDR3 spells CAWSVGDNYGYTF. In DNA, the CDR3 is TGTGCCTGGAGTGTAGGGGATAACTATGGCTACACCTTC.

The chain has TRBV9 and TRBJ2-1, with 10 bases aligning to TRBD1. CDR1 and CDR2 (germline): SGDLS, YYNGEE. Germline trimming cut 3 bases from V and 6 bases from J; bases unmatched to any gene: 6. The CDR3 length is 15 residues. The chain's CDR3 is CASSAVGQGLNEQFF. CDR3 bases: TGTGCCAGCAGCGCCGTGGGACAGGGGCTCAATGAGCAGTTCTTC.

V usage is TRBV11-2 and J usage is TRBJ1-2; a weak D match, TRBD1 (5 bases). Germline-derived CDR1 and CDR2 are SGHAT and FQNNGV. V shed 0 bases and J shed 0 bases, with 14 bases lying between them. This CDR3 is built from 17 residues. In DNA, the CDR3 is TGTGCCAGCAGCTTAGAGCCCGGACAACCTCCTAACTATGGCTACACCTTC. This translates into CASSLEPGQPPNYGYTF.

This clone was detected only once. The chain uses TRBV9 and TRBJ1-2, with D possibly TRBD1 on 6 matching bases. Trimming removed 0 bases at V and 6 bases at J, with 18 bases between. Germline V gene lookup returns CDR1 SGDLS and CDR2 YYNGEE. The CDR3 is 16 residues long. Written as DNA, the CDR3 is TGTGCCAGCAGCGTAGCAGGGGCCGGGGACCGGAATGGCTACACCTTC. This codes for CASSVAGAGDRNGYTF.

The chain joins TRBV7-2 to TRBJ1-5, with TRBD1 matching 9 bases. Germline CDR1 reads SGHTA; CDR2 reads FQGNSA. CDR3 size: 15 residues. J lost 11 bases, V lost 6 bases, and 14 bases had no gene match. CDR3 DNA sequence: TGTGCCAGCAGTTCGGACAGGGGAGGGGGTGTAGCCCAGCATTTT. It specifies CASSSDRGGGVAQHF.

V usage is TRBV29-1 and J usage is TRBJ2-2, with a tentative D call TRBD1 (6 bases). This CDR3 contains 13 residues. V dropped 8 bases and J dropped 3 bases, with 13 bases sitting between them. Germline lookup yields CDR1 SQVTM and CDR2 ANQGSEA. CDR3 nucleotide sequence: TGCAGCACCCGAGAGGGGGACACCGGGGAGCTGTTTTTT. Translating it yields CSTREGDTGELFF.

The chain carries TRBV7-9 and TRBJ2-3; D is unresolved. From germline, CDR1 is SEHNR and CDR2 FQNEAQ (reference sequence). The V end was cut by 9 bases, the J end by 0 bases, with 10 bases between. The CDR3 totals 13 residues. The CDR3 region is CASSVSSTDTQYF. As DNA, the CDR3 is TGTGCCAGTTCGGTCTCTAGCACAGATACGCAGTATTTT.

The chain carries TRBV19 and TRBJ2-1; 8 positions match TRBD1. This CDR3 comprises 14 residues. J gave up 9 bases and V 7 bases, and 11 bases lay outside the gene matches. Germline lookup yields CDR1 LNHDA and CDR2 SQIVND (reference sequence). The CDR3 nucleotides are TGTGCCAGTACGGCAGGACAGGGCTATACTGAGCAGTTCTTC. Amino acid sequence: CASTAGQGYTEQFF.

The chain is built from TRBV2 and TRBJ1-5; D gene uncertain. This CDR3 comprises 13 residues. Germline CDR1 is SNHLY and CDR2 is FYNNEI. V was cut by 4 bases and J by 2 bases, with 6 bases left in between. CDR3: CASSAEGNQPQHF. In DNA, the CDR3 is TGTGCCAGCAGTGCAGAGGGCAATCAGCCCCAGCATTTT.

The chain couples TRBV5-1 to TRBJ2-2; possible D gene TRBD1, 6 bases. Deletions cut 3 bases from V and 1 base from J, with 13 bases between. Germline assignment: CDR1 SGHRS and CDR2 YFSETQ. This CDR3 contains 16 residues. The CDR3 DNA sequence: TGCGCCAGCAGCTGTACCGGACAGATGAACACCGGGGAGCTGTTTTTT. Residues: CASSCTGQMNTGELFF.

This rearrangement joins TRBV9 to TRBJ1-6; D may be TRBD1 (5 bases). V lost 0 bases, J lost 11 bases, and 9 bases lay in between. Germline V gene lookup returns CDR1 SGDLS and CDR2 YYNGEE. The CDR3 extends over 13 amino acids. DNA of the CDR3: TGTGCCAGCAGCGTAGGACTAGGGGCACCCCTCCACTTT. It yields the protein CASSVGLGAPLHF.

This chain joins TRBV5-6 and TRBJ2-2, with 9 bases aligning to TRBD1. This CDR3 contains 15 residues. The V and J ends lost 3 bases and 8 bases, in that order; junction bases with no gene match: 8. The V gene's germline CDR1 is SGHDT and CDR2 YYEEEE. The CDR3 sequence: CASSSTGGVLGELFF. In nucleotides, the CDR3 is TGTGCCAGCAGCTCGACAGGGGGGGTCCTAGGGGAGCTGTTTTTT. Variable domain in full (rest from reference TRBV5-6 and TRBJ2-2): DAGVTQSPTHLIKTRGQQVTLRCSPKSGHDTVSWYQQALGQGPQFIFQYYEEEERQRGNFPDRFSGHQFPNYSSELNVNALLLGDSALYLCASSSTGGVLGELFFGEGSRLTVL.